This T cell receptor beta chain appears in the sequencing data of a study of T cell changes during pregnancy in multiple sclerosis. This CDR3 has 15 amino acids. Germline V gene lookup returns CDR1 SGHRS and CDR2 YFSETQ. J lost 5 bases, V lost 2 bases, and 4 bases had no gene match. Data came from immunoSEQ multiplex PCR; TCRdb stores just in-frame clones and leaves some out. The sample yields about 61,000 clones, approximately 86% seen once. The V gene is TRBV5-1, the J gene TRBJ1-5; 10 bases agree with TRBD1. The source is a female donor with multiple sclerosis, enrolled in a pregnancy study. The sequenced sample was peripheral blood, obtained in the first trimester of pregnancy. The CDR3 sequence: CASSLGGQGYQPQHF. CDR3 DNA: TGCGCCAGCAGCTTAGGGGGACAGGGGTATCAGCCCCAGCATTTT.